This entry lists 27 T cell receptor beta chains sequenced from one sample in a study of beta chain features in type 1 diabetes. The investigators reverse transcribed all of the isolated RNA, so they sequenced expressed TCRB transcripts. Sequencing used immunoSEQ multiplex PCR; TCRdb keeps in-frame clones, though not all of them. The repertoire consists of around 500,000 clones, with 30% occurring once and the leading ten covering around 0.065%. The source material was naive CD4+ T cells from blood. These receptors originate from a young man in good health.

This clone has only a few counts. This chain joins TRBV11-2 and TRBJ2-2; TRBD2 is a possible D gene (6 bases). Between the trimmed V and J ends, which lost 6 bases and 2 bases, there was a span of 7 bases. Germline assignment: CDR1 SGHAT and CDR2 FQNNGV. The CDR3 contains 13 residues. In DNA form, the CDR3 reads TGTGCCAGCAGTAGCGGTAACACCGGGGAGCTGTTTTTT. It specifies CASSSGNTGELFF.

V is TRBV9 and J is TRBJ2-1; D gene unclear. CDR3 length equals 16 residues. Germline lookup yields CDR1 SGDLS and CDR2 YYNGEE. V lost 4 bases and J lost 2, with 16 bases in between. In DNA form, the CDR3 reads TGTGCCAGCAGCCCCCCAGTGGGAAGGGCCTACAATGAGCAGTTCTTC. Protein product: CASSPPVGRAYNEQFF.

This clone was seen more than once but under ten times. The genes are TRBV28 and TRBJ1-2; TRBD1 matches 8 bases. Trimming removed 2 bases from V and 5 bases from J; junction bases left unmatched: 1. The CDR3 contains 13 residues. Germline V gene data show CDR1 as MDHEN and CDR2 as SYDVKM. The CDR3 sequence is CASSLRTGYGYTF. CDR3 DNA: TGTGCCAGCAGTTTAAGGACAGGGTATGGCTACACCTTC.

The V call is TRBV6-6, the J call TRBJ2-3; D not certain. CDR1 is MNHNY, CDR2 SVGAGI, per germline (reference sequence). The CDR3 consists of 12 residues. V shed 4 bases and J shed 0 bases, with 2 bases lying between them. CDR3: CASSSSTDTQYF. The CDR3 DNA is TGTGCCAGCAGTTCGAGCACAGATACGCAGTATTTT.

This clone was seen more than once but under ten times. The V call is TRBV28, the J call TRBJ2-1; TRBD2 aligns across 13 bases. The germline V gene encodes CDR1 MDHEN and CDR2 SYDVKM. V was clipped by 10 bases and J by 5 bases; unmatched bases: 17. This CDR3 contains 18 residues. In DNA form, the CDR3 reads TGTGCCACCTTAACAGGGGCCGGGACTAGCGGGGCCGACAATGAGCAGTTCTTC. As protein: CATLTGAGTSGADNEQFF.

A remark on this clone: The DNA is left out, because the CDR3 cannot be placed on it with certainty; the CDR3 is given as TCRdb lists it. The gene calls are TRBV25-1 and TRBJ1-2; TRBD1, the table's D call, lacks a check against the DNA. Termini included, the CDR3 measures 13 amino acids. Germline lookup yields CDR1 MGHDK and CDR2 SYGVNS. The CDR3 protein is CASSILGQAGYTF.

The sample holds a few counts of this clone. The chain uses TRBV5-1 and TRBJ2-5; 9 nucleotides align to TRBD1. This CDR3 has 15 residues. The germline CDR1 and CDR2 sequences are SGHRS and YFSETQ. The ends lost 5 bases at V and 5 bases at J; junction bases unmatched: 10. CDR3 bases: TGCGCCAGCAGTAAAAGGACAGGGGATTTGGAGACCCAGTACTTC. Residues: CASSKRTGDLETQYF.

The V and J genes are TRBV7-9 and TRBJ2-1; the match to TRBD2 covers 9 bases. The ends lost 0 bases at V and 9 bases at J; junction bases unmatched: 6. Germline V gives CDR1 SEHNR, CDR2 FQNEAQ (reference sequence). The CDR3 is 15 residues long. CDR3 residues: CASSLASGSGGEQFF. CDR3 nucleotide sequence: TGTGCCAGCAGCTTAGCTAGCGGGAGCGGTGGTGAGCAGTTCTTC.

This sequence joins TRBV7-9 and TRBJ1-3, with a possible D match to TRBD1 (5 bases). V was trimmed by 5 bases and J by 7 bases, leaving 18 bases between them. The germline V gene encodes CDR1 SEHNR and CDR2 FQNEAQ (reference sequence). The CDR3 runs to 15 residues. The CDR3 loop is CASSLGQSEGNTIYF. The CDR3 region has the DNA TGTGCCAGCAGCCTAGGACAATCCGAAGGGAACACCATATATTTT.

In DNA form, the CDR3 reads TGTGCCATCAGTCGGTCGGGACCGAACAATGAGCAGTTCTTC. Its protein is CAISRSGPNNEQFF. The chain is built from TRBV10-3 and TRBJ2-1; D possibly matches TRBD1 or TRBD2 (5 bases each). This CDR3 region has 14 residues. Per germline, CDR1 ENHRY and CDR2 SYGVKD. V was shortened by 5 bases and J by 5 bases, with 13 bases between the two germline ends.

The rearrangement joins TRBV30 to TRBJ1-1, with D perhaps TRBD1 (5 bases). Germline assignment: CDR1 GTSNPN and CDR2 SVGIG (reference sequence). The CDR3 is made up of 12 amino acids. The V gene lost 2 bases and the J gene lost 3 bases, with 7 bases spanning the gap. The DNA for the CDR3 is TGTGCCTGGAGTCCCAGGGACACTGAAGCTTTCTTT. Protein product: CAWSPRDTEAFF. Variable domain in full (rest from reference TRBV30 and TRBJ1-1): SQTIHQWPATLVQPVGSPLSLECTVEGTSNPNLYWYRQAAGRGLQLLFYSVGIGQISSEVPQNLSASRPQDRQFILSSKKLLLSDSGFYLCAWSPRDTEAFFGQGTRLTVV.

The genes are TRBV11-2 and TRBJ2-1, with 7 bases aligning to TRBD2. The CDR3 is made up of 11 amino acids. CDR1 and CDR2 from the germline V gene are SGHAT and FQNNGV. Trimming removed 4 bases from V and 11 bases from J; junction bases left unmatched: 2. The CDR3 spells CASSWREKQFF. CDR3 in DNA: TGTGCCAGCAGCTGGCGGGAGAAGCAGTTCTTC.

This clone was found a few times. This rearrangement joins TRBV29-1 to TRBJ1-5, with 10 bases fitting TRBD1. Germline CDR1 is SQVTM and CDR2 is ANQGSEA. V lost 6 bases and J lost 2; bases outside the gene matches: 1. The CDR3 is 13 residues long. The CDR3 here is CSVGTGGNQPQHF. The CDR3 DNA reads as TGCAGCGTAGGGACAGGGGGCAATCAGCCCCAGCATTTT.

As DNA, the CDR3 is TGTGCCAGCAGCTTAGCGGCCCGGCCGGTTGGCAATGAGCAGTTCTTC. Translating gives CASSLAARPVGNEQFF. The V call is TRBV11-2, the J call TRBJ2-1; D ambiguous. The V gene's germline CDR1 is SGHAT and CDR2 FQNNGV. The CDR3 length is 16 residues. Trimming cost V 1 base and J 6 bases, with 16 bases left between them.

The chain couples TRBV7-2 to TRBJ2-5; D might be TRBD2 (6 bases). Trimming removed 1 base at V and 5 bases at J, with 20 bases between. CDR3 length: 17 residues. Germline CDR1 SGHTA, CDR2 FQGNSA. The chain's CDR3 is CASSLDFRRGGRETQYF. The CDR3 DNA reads TGTGCCAGCAGCTTAGATTTTCGCCGGGGAGGAAGGGAGACCCAGTACTTC.

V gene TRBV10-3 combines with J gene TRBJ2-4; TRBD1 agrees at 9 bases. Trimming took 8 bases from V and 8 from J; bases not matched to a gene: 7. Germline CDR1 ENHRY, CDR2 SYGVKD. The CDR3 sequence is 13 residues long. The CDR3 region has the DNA TGTGCCATCGGGACAGGGTTAGCGGACATTCAGTACTTC. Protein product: CAIGTGLADIQYF.

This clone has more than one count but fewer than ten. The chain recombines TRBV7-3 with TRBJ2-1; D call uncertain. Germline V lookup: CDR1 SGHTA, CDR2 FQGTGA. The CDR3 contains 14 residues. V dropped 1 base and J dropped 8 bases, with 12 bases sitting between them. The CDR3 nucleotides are TGTGCCAGCAGCTTAAGACTCGACCGTCATGAGCAGTTCTTC. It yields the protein CASSLRLDRHEQFF.

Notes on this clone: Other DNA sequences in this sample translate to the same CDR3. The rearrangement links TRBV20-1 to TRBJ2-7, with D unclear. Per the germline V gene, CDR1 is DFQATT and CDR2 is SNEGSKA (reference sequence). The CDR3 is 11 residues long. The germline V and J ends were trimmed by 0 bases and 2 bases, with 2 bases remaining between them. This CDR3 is CSAREPYEQYF. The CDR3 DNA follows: TGCAGTGCTAGAGAGCCCTACGAGCAGTACTTC.

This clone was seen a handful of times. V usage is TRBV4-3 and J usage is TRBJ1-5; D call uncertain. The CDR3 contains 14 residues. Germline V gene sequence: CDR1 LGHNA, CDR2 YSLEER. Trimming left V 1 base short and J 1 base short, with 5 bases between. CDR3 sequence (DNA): TGCGCCAGCAGCCAAGTAAGAAGCAATCAGCCCCAGCATTTT. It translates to CASSQVRSNQPQHF.

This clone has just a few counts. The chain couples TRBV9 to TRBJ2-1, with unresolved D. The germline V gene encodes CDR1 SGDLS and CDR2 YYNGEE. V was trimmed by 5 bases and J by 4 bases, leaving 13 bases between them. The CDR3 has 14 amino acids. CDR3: CASSKASVYNEQFF. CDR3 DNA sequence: TGTGCCAGCAGTAAGGCCAGCGTATACAATGAGCAGTTCTTC.

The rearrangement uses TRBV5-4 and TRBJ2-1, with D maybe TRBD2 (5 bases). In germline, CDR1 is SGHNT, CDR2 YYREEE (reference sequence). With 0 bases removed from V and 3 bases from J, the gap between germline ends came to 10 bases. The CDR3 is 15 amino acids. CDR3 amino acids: CASSLARAGYNEQFF. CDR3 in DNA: TGTGCCAGCAGCTTGGCGAGGGCCGGCTACAATGAGCAGTTCTTC.

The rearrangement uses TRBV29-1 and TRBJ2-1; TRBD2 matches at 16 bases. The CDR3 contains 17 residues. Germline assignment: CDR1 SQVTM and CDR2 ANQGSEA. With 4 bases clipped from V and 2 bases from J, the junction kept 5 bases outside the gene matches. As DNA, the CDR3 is TGCAGCGTTGGGGGACTAGCGGGAGGGCCTCCCTACAATGAGCAGTTCTTC. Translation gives CSVGGLAGGPPYNEQFF.

Here the CDR3 reads CASSWRAGQSYNEQFF. The CDR3 DNA sequence: TGTGCCAGCAGCTGGAGGGCGGGGCAATCCTACAATGAGCAGTTCTTC. J is TRBJ2-1 and V is TRBV7-8, with a weak D call TRBD2 (6 bases). Trimming cost V 4 bases and J 1 base, with 14 bases left between them. Germline assignment: CDR1 SGHVS and CDR2 FQNEAQ. This CDR3 comprises 16 residues. Using reference TRBV7-8 and TRBJ2-1 for the parts outside the CDR3, the full variable domain is GAGVSQSPRYKVAKRGQDVALRCDPISGHVSLFWYQQALGQGPEFLTYFQNEAQLDKSGLPSDRFFAERPEGSVSTLKIQRTQQEDSAVYLCASSWRAGQSYNEQFFGPGTRLTVL.

CDR3 amino acids: CASSPRQGRYGYTF. CDR3 in DNA: TGTGCCAGCAGTCCGCGACAGGGTCGGTATGGCTACACCTTC. The rearrangement links TRBV6-5 to TRBJ1-2; 7 bases fit TRBD1. V trimming: 5 bases; J trimming: 5 bases; junction bases outside the gene matches: 8. The germline gives CDR1 MNHEY, CDR2 SVGAGI. CDR3 length: 14 amino acids.

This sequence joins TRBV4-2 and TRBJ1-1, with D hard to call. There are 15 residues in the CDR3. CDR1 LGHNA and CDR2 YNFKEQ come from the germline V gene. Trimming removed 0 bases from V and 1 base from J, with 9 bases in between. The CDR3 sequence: CASSQETRGNTEAFF. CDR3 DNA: TGTGCCAGCAGCCAAGAGACGCGGGGGAACACTGAAGCTTTCTTT.

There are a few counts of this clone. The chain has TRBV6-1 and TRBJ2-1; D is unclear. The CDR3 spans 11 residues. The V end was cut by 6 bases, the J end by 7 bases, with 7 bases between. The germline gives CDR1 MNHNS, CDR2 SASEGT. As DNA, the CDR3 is TGTGCCAGCAGGACACTGAATGAGCAGTTCTTC. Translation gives CASRTLNEQFF.

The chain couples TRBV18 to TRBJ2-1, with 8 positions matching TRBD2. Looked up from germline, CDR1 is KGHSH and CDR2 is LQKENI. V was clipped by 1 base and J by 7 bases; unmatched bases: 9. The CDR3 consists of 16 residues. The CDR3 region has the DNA TGTGCCAGCTCACCACGGAGCGGGAGCCGCTCAAATGAGCAGTTCTTC. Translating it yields CASSPRSGSRSNEQFF.